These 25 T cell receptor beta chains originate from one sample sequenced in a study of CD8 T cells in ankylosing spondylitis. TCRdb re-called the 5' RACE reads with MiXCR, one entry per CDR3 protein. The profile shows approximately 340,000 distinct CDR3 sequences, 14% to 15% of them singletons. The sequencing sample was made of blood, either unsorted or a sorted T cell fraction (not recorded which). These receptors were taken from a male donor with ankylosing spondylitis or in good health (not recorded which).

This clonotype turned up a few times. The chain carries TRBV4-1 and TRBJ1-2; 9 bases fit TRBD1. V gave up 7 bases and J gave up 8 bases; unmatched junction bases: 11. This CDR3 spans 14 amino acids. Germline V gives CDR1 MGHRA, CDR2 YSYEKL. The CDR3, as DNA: TGCGCCAGCACCGCACTGGGACAGGGTCGAGGCTACACCTTC. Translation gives CASTALGQGRGYTF.

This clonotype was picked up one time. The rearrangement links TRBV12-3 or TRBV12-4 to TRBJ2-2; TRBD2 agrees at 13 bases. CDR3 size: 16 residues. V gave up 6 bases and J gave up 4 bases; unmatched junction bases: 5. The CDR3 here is CASRLAGGPGTGELFF. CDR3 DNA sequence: TGTGCCAGCAGACTAGCGGGGGGGCCGGGCACCGGGGAGCTGTTTTTT.

The CDR3 nucleotides are TGCGCCAGCAGCTTGGCCTCTAGCGGGACCGGGGAGCTGTTTTTT. The encoded protein is CASSLASSGTGELFF. The V call is TRBV5-1, the J call TRBJ2-2; 8 bases map to TRBD2. Germline CDR1 reads SGHRS; CDR2 reads YFSETQ. Germline trimming cut 0 bases from V and 5 bases from J; bases unmatched to any gene: 3. CDR3 length: 15 residues.

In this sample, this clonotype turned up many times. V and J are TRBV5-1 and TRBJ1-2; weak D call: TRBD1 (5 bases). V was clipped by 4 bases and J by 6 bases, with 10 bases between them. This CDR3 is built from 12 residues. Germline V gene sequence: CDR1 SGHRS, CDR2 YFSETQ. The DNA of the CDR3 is TGCGCCAGCAGCCCTCAGGGAAATGGCTACACCTTC. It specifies CASSPQGNGYTF.

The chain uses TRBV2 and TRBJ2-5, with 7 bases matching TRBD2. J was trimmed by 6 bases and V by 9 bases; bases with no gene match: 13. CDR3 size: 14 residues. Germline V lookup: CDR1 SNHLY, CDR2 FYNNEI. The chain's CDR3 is CASRLGEGRKTQYF. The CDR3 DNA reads TGTGCCAGTCGTCTGGGGGAGGGTAGGAAGACCCAGTACTTC.

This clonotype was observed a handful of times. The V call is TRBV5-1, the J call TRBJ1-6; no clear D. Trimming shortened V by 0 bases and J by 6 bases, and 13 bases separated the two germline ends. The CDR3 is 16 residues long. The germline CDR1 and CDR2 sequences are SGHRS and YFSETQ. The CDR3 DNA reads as TGCGCCAGCAGCTTGGCCACGGGGATGGGTAATTCACCCCTCCACTTT. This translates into CASSLATGMGNSPLHF. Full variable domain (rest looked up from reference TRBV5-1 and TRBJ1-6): KAGVTQTPRYLIKTRGQQVTLSCSPISGHRSVSWYQQTPGQGLQFLFEYFSETQRNKGNFPGRFSGRQFSNSRSEMNVSTLELGDSALYLCASSLATGMGNSPLHFGNGTRLTVT.

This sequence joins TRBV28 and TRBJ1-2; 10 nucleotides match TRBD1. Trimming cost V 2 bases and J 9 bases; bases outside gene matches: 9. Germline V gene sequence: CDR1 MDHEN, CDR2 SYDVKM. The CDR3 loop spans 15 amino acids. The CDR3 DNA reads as TGTGCCAGCAGTTTAGACGTGAGGACAGGGGGGAGCTACACCTTC. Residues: CASSLDVRTGGSYTF.

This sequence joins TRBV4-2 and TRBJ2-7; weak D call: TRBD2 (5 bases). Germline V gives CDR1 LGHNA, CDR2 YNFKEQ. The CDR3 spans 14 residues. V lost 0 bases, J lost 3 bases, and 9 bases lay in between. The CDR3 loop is CASSQERRDYEQYF. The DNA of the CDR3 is TGTGCCAGCAGCCAAGAGAGACGGGACTACGAGCAGTACTTC.

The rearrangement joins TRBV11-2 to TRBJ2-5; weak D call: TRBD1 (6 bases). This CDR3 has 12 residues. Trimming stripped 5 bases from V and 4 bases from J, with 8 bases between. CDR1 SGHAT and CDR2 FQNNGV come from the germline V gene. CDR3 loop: CASSTDRETQYF. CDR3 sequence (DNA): TGTGCCAGCAGCACGGACAGAGAGACCCAGTACTTC.

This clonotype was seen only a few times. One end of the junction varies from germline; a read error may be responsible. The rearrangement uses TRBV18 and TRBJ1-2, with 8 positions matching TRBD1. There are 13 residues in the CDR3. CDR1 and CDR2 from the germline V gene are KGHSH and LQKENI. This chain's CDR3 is CASSPSVGTGGSF. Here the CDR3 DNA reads TGTGCCAGCTCACCAAGCGTTGGGACAGGCGGGTCCTTC. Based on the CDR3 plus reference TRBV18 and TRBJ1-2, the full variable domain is NAGVMQNPRHLVRRRGQEARLRCSPMKGHSHVYWYRQLPEEGLKFMVYLQKENIIDESGMPKERFSAEFPKEGPSILRIQQVVRGDSAAYFCASSPSVGTGGSFGSGTRLTVV.

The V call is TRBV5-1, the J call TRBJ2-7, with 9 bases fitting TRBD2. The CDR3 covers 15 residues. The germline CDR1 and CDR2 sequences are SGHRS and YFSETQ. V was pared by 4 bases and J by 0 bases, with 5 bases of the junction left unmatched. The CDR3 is CASSVLSGSSYEQYF. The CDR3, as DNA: TGCGCCAGCAGCGTCCTTAGCGGGAGCTCCTACGAGCAGTACTTC.

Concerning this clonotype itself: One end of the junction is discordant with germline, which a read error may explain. The CDR3 region has the DNA TGTGCCAGCAGTAAAGCGGGAGTGGGGTACAATGAGCAGTTCTTC. It codes for CASSKAGVGYNEQFF. The gene calls are TRBV6-1 and TRBJ2-1; 8 bases match TRBD2. Germline lookup yields CDR1 MNHNS and CDR2 SASEGT. The CDR3 spans 15 residues.

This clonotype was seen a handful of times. CDR3 residues: CASSYSVGQGYGYTF. CDR3 DNA: TGTGCCAGCAGTTACTCTGTCGGGCAGGGCTATGGCTACACCTTC. The V call is TRBV6-5, the J call TRBJ1-2; a possible D gene is TRBD1 (5 bases). Germline lookup yields CDR1 MNHEY and CDR2 SVGAGI. V lost 0 bases and J lost 4, with 12 bases in between. This CDR3 has 15 amino acids.

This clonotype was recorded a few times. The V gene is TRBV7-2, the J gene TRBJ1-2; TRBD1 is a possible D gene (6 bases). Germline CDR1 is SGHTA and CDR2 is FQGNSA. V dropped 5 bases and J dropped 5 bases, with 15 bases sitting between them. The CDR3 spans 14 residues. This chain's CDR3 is CASSPGLDRYGYTF. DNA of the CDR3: TGTGCCAGCAGCCCAGGATTGGACAGATATGGCTACACCTTC.

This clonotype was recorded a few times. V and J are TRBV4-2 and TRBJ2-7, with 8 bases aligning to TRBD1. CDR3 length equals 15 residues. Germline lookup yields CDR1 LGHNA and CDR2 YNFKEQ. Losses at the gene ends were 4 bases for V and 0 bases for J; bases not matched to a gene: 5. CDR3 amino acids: CASSPRTGSSYEQYF. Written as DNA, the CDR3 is TGTGCCAGCAGCCCCCGGACAGGGAGCTCCTACGAGCAGTACTTC.

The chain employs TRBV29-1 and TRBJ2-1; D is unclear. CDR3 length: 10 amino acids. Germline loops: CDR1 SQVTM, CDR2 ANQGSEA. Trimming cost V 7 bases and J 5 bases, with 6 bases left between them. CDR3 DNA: TGCAGCGCCGCTAACAATGAGCAGTTCTTC. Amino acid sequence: CSAANNEQFF.

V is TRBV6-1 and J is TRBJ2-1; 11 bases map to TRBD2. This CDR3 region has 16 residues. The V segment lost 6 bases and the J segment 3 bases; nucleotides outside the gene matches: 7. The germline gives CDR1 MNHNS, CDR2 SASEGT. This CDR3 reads CASRVRGTSGYNEQFF. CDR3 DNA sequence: TGTGCCAGCAGGGTACGAGGGACTAGCGGCTACAATGAGCAGTTCTTC.

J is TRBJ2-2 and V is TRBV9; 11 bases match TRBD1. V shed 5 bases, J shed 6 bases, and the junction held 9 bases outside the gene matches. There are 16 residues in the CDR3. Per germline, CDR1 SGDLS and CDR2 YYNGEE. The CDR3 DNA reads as TGTGCCAGCAGAGCGAGAGAGGGACAGGGGGCCGGGGAGCTGTTTTTT. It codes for CASRAREGQGAGELFF.

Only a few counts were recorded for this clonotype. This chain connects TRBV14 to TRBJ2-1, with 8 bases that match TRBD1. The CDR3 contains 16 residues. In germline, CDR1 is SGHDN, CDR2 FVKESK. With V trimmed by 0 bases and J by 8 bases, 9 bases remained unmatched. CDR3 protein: CASSQDRTGKDDEQFF. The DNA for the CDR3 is TGTGCCAGCAGCCAAGATCGGACAGGGAAGGACGATGAGCAGTTCTTC.

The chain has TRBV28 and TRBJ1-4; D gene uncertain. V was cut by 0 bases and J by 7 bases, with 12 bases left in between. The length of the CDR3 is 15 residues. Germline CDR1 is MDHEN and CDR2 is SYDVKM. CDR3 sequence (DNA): TGTGCCAGCAGTTTATGGTCAGCGGGTAGTGAAAAACTGTTTTTT. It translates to CASSLWSAGSEKLFF. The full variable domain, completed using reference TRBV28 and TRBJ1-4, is DVKVTQSSRYLVKRTGEKVFLECVQDMDHENMFWYRQDPGLGLRLIYFSYDVKMKEKGDIPEGYSVSREKKERFSLILESASTNQTSMYLCASSLWSAGSEKLFFGSGTQLSVL.

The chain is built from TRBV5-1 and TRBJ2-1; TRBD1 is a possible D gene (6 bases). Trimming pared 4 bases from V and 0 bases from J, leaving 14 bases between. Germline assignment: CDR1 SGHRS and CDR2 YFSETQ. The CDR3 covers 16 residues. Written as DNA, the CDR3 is TGCGCCAGCAGCGCCGGACAGCCGAGCTCCTACAATGAGCAGTTCTTC. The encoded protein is CASSAGQPSSYNEQFF. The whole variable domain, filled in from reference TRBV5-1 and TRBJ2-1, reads KAGVTQTPRYLIKTRGQQVTLSCSPISGHRSVSWYQQTPGQGLQFLFEYFSETQRNKGNFPGRFSGRQFSNSRSEMNVSTLELGDSALYLCASSAGQPSSYNEQFFGPGTRLTVL.

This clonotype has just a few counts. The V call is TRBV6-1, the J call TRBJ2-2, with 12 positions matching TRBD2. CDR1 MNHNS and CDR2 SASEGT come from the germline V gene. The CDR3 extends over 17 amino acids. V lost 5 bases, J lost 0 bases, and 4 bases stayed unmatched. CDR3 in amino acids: CASSLGLAGANTGELFF. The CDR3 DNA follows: TGTGCCAGCAGTCTGGGACTAGCGGGCGCGAACACCGGGGAGCTGTTTTTT.

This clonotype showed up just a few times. CDR3 amino acids: CSARDLEVWAFF. Written as DNA, the CDR3 is TGCAGTGCTAGAGATCTGGAGGTTTGGGCTTTCTTT. The chain employs TRBV20-1 and TRBJ1-1, with no clear D. Germline CDR1 and CDR2: DFQATT and SNEGSKA (reference sequence). The CDR3 runs 12 residues. V lost 0 bases and J lost 11, with 13 bases in between.

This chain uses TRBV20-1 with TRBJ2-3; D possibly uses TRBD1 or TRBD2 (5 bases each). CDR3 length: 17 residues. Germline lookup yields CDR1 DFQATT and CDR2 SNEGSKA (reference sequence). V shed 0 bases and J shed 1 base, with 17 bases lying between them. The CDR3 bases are TGCAGTGCTAGAGAAGTAAAAAGAGGGGCCGGCACAGATACGCAGTATTTT. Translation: CSAREVKRGAGTDTQYF.

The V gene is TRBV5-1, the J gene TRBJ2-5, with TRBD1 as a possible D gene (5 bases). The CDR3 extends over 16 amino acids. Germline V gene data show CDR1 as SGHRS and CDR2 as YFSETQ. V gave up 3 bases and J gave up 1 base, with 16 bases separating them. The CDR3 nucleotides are TGCGCCAGCAGCTCACCCGGTGCAGGGCTCCAAGAGACCCAGTACTTC. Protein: CASSSPGAGLQETQYF.